The clone carrying this T cell receptor beta chain showed up many times. Its matching antigen is unknown. This CDR3 has 13 residues. V gave up 3 bases and J gave up 3 bases, with 12 bases separating them. The germline V gene encodes CDR1 DFQATT and CDR2 SNEGSKA (reference sequence). These data originate in a study of glioma-infiltrating T cells. Study results and caveats: Tissue-blood divergence was below expectation in non-neoplastic patients, above in gliomas.

TCR alpha and beta CDR3 regions were amplified from RNA using iRepertoire nested multiplex PCR. For one-step reverse transcription and amplification, about 85-400 ng of tissue mRNA or PBMC total RNA was used. TCRdb used MiXCR to reprocess the multiplex PCR reads, holding one entry per CDR3 protein. The sample includes more than 20,000 distinct CDR3 sequences, around 23% of them seen just once. This chain links TRBV20-1 with TRBJ2-7; TRBD1 might be the D (5 bases). This receptor was identified in a human donor with low-grade glioma or glioblastoma, undergoing nonglioma brain surgery, or in good health (not recorded which). Sequences were obtained from glioma tissue, nonneoplastic brain tissue, or PBMCs (not recorded which). The CDR3 sequence is CSASGTGFYEQYF. Here the CDR3 DNA reads TGCAGTGCTAGTGGTACAGGATTCTACGAGCAGTACTTC.